The present T cell receptor beta chain was sequenced within a study of T cells in Graves' hyperthyroidism and ophthalmopathy. Study conclusions and caveats: A model using 13 V-J features told ophthalmopathy apart from stable hyperthyroidism. Most clonotypes that expanded in the thyroid above 0.001 also showed up in blood.

The CDR3 sequence is 15 residues long. Unmatched junction bases numbered 8, after V lost 5 bases and J lost 4 bases. Germline CDR1 and CDR2: SGHAT and FQNNGV. It was RNA transcripts that yielded the amplified TCR beta CDR3 regions. The HTBI set primed first-round TCR CDR3 RT-PCR. In TCRdb, the multiplex PCR reads were re-called with MiXCR into one record per CDR3 protein. The sample carries about 530,000 distinct CDR3 sequences, over 15% recorded once. With duration under 3 months, ophthalmopathy was active: Clinical Activity Score at least 3, NOSPECS at least 4. Patients having uncontrolled infection, another autoimmune disease, pregnancy or lactation were not included. As concerns this clonotype: Its antigen is currently unknown.

V gene TRBV11-2 combines with J gene TRBJ2-5, with TRBD2 matching 9 bases. The receptor was isolated from a woman under 30 with Graves' ophthalmopathy. Material for sequencing was blood. The CDR3 sequence is CASSPGLATRETQYF. The CDR3 region has the DNA TGTGCCAGCAGCCCCGGACTAGCGACCCGAGAGACCCAGTACTTC.